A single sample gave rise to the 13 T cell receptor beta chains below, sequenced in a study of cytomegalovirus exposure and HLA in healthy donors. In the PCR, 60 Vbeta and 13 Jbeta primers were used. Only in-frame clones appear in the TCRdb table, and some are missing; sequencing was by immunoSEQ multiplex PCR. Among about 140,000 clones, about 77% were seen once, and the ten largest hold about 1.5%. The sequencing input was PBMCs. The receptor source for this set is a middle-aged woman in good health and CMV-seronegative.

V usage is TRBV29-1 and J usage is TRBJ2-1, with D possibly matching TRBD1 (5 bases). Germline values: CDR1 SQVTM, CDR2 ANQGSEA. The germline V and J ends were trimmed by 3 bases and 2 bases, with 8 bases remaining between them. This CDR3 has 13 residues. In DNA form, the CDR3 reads TGCAGCGTTGACCGCAGGGCCTACAATGAGCAGTTCTTC. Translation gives CSVDRRAYNEQFF.

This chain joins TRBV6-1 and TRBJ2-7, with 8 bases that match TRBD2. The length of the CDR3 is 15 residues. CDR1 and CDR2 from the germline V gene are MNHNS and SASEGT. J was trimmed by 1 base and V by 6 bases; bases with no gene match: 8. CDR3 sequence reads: CASRAGGRISYEQYF. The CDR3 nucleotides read TGTGCCAGCAGGGCGGGGGGCCGGATTTCCTACGAGCAGTACTTC.

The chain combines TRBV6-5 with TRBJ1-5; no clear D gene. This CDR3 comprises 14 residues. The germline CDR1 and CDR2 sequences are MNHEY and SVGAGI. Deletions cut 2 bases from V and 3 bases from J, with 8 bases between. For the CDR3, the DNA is TGTGCCAGCAGTTACGCGGGTAACAATCAGCCCCAGCATTTT. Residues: CASSYAGNNQPQHF.

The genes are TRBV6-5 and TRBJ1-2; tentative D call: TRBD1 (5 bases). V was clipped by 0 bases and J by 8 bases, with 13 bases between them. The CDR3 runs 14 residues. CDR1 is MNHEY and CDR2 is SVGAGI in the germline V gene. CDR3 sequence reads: CASSYSWAGNGYTF. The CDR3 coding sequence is TGTGCCAGCAGTTACTCGTGGGCAGGGAACGGCTACACCTTC.

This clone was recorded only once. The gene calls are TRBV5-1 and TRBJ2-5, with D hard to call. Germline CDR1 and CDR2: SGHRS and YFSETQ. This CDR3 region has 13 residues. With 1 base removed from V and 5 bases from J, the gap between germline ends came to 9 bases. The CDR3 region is CASSLLRLETQYF. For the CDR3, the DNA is TGCGCCAGCAGCTTGCTACGGTTGGAGACCCAGTACTTC.

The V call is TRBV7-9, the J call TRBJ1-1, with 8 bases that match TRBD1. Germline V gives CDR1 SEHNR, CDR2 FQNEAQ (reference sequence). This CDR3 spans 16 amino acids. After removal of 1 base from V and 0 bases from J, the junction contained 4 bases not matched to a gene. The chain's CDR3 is CASSLGQGLLNTEAFF. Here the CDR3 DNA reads TGTGCCAGCAGCTTAGGACAGGGGCTGTTGAACACTGAAGCTTTCTTT.

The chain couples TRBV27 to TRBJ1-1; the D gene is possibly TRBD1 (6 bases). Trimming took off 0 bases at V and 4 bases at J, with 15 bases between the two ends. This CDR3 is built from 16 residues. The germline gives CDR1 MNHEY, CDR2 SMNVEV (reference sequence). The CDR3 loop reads CASSLSSNRGSTEAFF. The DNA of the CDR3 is TGTGCCAGCAGTTTATCGTCGAATAGGGGGAGCACTGAAGCTTTCTTT.

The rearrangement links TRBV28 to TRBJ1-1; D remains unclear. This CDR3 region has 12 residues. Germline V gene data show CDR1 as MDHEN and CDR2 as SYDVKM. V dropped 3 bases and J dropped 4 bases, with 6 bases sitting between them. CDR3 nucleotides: TGTGCCAGCAGTTTGAGATCCACTGAAGCTTTCTTT. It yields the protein CASSLRSTEAFF.

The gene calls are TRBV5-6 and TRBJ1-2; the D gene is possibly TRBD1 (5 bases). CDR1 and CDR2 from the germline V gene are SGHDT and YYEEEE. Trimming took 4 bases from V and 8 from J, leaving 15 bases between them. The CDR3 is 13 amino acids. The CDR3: CASSPGTLAGYTF. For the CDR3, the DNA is TGTGCCAGCAGCCCTGGGACTCTTGCCGGCTACACCTTC.

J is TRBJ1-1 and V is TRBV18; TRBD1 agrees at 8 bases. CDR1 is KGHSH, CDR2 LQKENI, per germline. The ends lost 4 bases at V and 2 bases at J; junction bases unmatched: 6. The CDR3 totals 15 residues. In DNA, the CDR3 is TGTGCCAGCTCACTCATGACAGGGGCCAACACTGAAGCTTTCTTT. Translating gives CASSLMTGANTEAFF.

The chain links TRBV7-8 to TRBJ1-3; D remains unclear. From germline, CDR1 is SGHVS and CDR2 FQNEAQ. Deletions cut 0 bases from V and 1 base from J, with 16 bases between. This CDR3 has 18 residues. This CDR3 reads CASSLAVTAYRSGNTIYF. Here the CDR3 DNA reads TGTGCCAGCAGCTTAGCGGTAACAGCCTACCGTTCTGGAAACACCATATATTTT.

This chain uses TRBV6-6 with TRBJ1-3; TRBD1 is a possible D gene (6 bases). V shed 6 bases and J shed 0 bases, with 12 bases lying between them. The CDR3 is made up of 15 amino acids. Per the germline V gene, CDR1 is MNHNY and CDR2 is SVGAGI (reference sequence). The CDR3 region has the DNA TGTGCCAGCAGCCAAAGGACAGTCTCTGGAAACACCATATATTTT. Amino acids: CASSQRTVSGNTIYF.

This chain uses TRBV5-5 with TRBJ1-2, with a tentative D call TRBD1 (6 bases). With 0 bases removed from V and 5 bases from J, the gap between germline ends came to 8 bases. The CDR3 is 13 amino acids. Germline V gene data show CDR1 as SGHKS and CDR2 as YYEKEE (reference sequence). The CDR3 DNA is TGTGCCAGCAGCTTGGAGGACAGATATGGCTACACCTTC. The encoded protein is CASSLEDRYGYTF.